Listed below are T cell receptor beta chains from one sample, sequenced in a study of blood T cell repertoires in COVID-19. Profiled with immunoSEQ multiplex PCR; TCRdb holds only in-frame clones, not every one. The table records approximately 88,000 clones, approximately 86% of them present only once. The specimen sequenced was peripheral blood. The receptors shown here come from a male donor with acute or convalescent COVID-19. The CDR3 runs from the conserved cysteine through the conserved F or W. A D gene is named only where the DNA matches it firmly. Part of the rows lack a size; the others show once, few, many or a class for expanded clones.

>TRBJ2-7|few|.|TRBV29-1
CSVEESGVSYEQYF
TGCAGCGTTGAAGAATCAGGGGTGTCGTACGAGCAGTACTTC
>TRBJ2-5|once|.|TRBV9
CASSASKMVTGQETQYF
TGTGCCAGCAGCGCATCCAAGATGGTTACGGGGCAAGAGACCCAGTACTTC
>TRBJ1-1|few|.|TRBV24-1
CATSDLLLEKRSPEAFF
TGTGCCACCAGTGATTTGCTGTTAGAGAAGAGGAGCCCTGAAGCTTTCTTT
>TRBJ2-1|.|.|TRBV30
CAWSVRDNEQFF
TGTGCCTGGAGTGTTCGAGACAATGAGCAGTTCTTC
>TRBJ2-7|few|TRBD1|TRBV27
CASRQWDSPYEQYF
TGTGCCAGCAGACAATGGGACAGCCCCTACGAGCAGTACTTC
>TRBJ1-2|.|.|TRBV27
CASSSITGNYGYTF
TGTGCCAGCAGTTCTATCACAGGGAACTATGGCTACACCTTC
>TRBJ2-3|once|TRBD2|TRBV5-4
CASSRAGGTDTQYF
TGTGCCAGCAGCAGAGCGGGGGGCACAGATACGCAGTATTTT
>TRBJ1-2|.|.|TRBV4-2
CASSQEGIGGSNYGYTF
TGTGCCAGCAGCCAAGAAGGAATAGGGGGTTCGAACTATGGCTACACCTTC
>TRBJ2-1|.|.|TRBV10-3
CAISEGRNEQFF
TGTGCCATCAGTGAGGGGCGCAATGAGCAGTTCTTC
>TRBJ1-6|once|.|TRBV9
CASSPDRVGNSPLHF
TGTGCCAGCAGCCCAGACCGGGTTGGGAATTCACCCCTCCACTTT
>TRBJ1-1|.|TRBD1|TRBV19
CASSGETGVNTEAFF
TGTGCCAGTAGTGGAGAGACAGGGGTAAACACTGAAGCTTTCTTT
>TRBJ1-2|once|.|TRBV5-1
CASSLFDSQGGYTF
TGCGCCAGCAGCTTGTTTGACAGCCAGGGGGGCTACACCTTC
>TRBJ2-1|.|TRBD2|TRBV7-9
CASSLSRSGGNEQFF
TGTGCCAGCAGCTTAAGTCGGAGCGGGGGAAATGAGCAGTTCTTC
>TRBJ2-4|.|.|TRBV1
CTSSHMGQGRLAKNIQYF
TGCACCAGCAGCCACATGGGACAGGGGCGACTAGCCAAAAACATTCAGTACTTC
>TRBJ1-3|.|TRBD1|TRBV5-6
CASSLYVGTGWVSGNTIYF
TGTGCCAGCAGCTTGTACGTCGGGACAGGGTGGGTCTCTGGAAACACCATATATTTT
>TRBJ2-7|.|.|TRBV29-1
CSVDSPGFGEQYF
TGCAGCGTTGACTCCCCGGGATTCGGCGAGCAGTACTTC
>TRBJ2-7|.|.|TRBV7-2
CASSLDVAGAKYF
TGTGCCAGCAGCTTAGACGTTGCGGGGGCGAAGTACTTC
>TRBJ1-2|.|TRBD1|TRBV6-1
CASSETGRYGYTF
TGTGCCAGCAGTGAGACAGGGAGGTATGGCTACACCTTC
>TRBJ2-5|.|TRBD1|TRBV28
CASSSGQGVETQYF
TGTGCCAGCAGTTCAGGACAGGGTGTAGAGACCCAGTACTTC
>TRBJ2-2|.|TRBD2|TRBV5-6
CASSLAPSGDTGELFF
TGTGCCAGCAGCTTGGCCCCGAGCGGGGACACCGGGGAGCTGTTTTTT
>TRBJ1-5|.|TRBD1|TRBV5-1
CASSLGTGGMQPQHF
TGCGCCAGCAGCTTAGGGACAGGGGGAATGCAGCCCCAGCATTTT
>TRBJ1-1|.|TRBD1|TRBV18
CASSPGTGRTEAFF
TGTGCCAGCTCACCCGGGACAGGACGCACTGAAGCTTTCTTT
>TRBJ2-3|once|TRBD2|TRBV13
CASSASGLAGRTDTQYF
TGTGCCAGCAGCGCCTCGGGACTAGCGGGTCGGACAGATACGCAGTATTTT
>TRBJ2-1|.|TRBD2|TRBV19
CASSIASGVYNEQFF
TGTGCCAGTAGTATAGCTAGCGGGGTCTACAATGAGCAGTTCTTC
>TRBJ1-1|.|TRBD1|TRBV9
CASSVVTGGIFGTEAFF
TGTGCCAGCAGCGTAGTCACAGGGGGCATCTTCGGCACTGAAGCTTTCTTT
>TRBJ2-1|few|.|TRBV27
CASSLKGSSYNEQFF
TGTGCCAGCAGTTTAAAAGGGAGCTCCTACAATGAGCAGTTCTTC
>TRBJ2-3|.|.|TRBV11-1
CASSLAGDTQYF
TGTGCCAGCAGCTTAGCCGGAGATACGCAGTATTTT
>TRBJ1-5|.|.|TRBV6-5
CASSSGGSNQPQHF
TGTGCCAGCAGTAGTGGCGGTAGCAATCAGCCCCAGCATTTT
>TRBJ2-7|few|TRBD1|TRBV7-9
CASSPNRGYEQYF
TGTGCCAGCAGCCCTAACAGGGGGTACGAGCAGTACTTC
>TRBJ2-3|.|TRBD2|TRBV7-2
CASSLNPPTSGDTDTQYF
TGTGCCAGCAGCTTAAACCCCCCAACTAGCGGAGACACAGATACGCAGTATTTT
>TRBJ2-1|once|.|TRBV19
CASSVDRAEQFF
TGTGCCAGTAGCGTAGACAGAGCCGAGCAGTTCTTC
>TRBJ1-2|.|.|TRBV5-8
CASSLESRGTLRGGYTF
TGTGCCAGCAGCTTGGAAAGCAGGGGAACCCTACGGGGAGGCTACACCTTC
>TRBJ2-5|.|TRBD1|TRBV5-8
CASSLGQGLGTQYF
TGTGCCAGCAGCTTGGGACAGGGCTTGGGGACCCAGTACTTC
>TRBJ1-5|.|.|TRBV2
CASSFDRSSNQPQHF
TGTGCCAGCAGTTTTGACAGGAGTAGCAATCAGCCCCAGCATTTT
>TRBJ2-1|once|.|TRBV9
CASSVVPQDEQFF
TGTGCCAGCAGCGTAGTCCCCCAGGATGAGCAGTTCTTC
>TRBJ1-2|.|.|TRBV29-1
CSVPGLGWGYTF
TGCAGCGTTCCAGGGTTGGGGTGGGGCTACACCTTC
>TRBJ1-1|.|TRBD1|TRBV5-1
CASTVGQGVPEAFF
TGCGCCAGCACGGTGGGACAGGGGGTACCTGAAGCTTTCTTT
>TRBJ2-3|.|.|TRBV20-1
CSVFVADTQYF
TGCAGTGTCTTCGTCGCAGATACGCAGTATTTT
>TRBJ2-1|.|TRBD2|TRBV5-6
CASSLLLAGAGTEQFF
TGTGCCAGCAGCCTTCTACTAGCGGGGGCTGGGACTGAGCAGTTCTTC
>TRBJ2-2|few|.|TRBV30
CAWNRQAGELFF
TGTGCCTGGAATCGGCAGGCCGGGGAGCTGTTTTTT
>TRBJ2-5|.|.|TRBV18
CASSPGQYQETQYF
TGTGCCAGCTCACCGGGGCAATACCAAGAGACCCAGTACTTC
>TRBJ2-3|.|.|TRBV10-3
CANKGTQDTDTQYF
TGTGCCAACAAGGGGACACAGGACACGGATACGCAGTATTTT
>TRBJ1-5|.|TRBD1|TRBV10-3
CAISQGGPNQPQHF
TGTGCCATCAGCCAAGGGGGCCCCAATCAGCCCCAGCATTTT